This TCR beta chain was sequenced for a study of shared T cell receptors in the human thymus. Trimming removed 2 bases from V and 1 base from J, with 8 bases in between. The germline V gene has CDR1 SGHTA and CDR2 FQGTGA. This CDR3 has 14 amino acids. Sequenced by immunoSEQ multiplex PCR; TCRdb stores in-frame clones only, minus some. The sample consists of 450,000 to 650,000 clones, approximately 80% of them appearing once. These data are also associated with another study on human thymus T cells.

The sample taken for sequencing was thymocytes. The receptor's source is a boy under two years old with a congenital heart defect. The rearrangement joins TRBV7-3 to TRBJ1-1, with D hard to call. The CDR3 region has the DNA TGTGCCAGCAGCTTAGGGCAGAAGAACACTGAAGCTTTCTTT. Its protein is CASSLGQKNTEAFF.